This is a list of T cell receptor beta chains from one sample in a study of T cell repertoires in cytomegalovirus infection. In TCRdb, the reads were re-called with MiXCR into one record per CDR3 protein. The sample carries 640,000 or so distinct CDR3 sequences, 30% to 35% recorded once. These receptors lack a known antigen. The sequencing here drew on cultured PBMCs, taken from culture after CMV antigen stimulation. The receptors derive from a human donor in good health (CMV status not recorded). Some clones in this sample may be carry-over from other donors' samples. Each CDR3 is given with its conserved first and last residue. The D gene is left open where the match is weak. Expanded clones are given a class, and other clones once, few, many or no size at all.

D	V	size	length	J	CDR3	DNA
-	TRBV5-4	-	17	TRBJ2-2	CASSPKPTGEGIGELFF	TGTGCCAGCAGCCCAAAACCCACAGGGGAGGGGATCGGGGAGCTGTTTTTT
TRBD2	TRBV12-3/TRBV12-4	once	16	TRBJ2-3	CASSLLGSGATDTQYF	TGTGCCAGCAGTTTATTGGGTAGCGGGGCTACAGATACGCAGTATTTT
TRBD2	TRBV7-2	few	17	TRBJ2-3	CASSSPPGTSSTDTQYF	TGTGCCAGCAGCTCACCCCCGGGGACTAGCAGCACAGATACGCAGTATTTT
-	TRBV6-1	many	16	TRBJ2-3	CASTLRERDPTDTQYF	TGTGCCAGCACCCTCAGGGAGAGGGATCCCACAGATACGCAGTATTTT
TRBD2	TRBV7-8	-	14	TRBJ2-1	CASSLGRLAGGQFF	TGTGCCAGCAGCTTAGGTCGTCTAGCGGGGGGGCAGTTCTTC
-	TRBV5-6	-	13	TRBJ1-2	CASSWGAGYGYTF	TGTGCCAGCAGCTGGGGCGCGGGCTATGGCTACACCTTC
-	TRBV28	few	14	TRBJ1-4	CPPEGGPRNEKLFF	TGTCCCCCCGAGGGGGGTCCCCGTAATGAAAAACTGTTTTTT
TRBD1	TRBV2	-	18	TRBJ2-6	CASSADRALFSGANVLTF	TGTGCCAGCAGTGCGGACAGGGCCCTCTTCTCTGGGGCCAACGTCCTGACTTTC
-	TRBV12-3/TRBV12-4	-	14	TRBJ1-2	CASTRGLPNYGYTF	TGTGCCAGCACCCGGGGTCTACCTAACTATGGCTACACCTTC
-	TRBV5-1	-	17	TRBJ2-7	CASSYNPANYRAHEQYF	TGCGCCAGCAGCTACAACCCCGCAAATTACAGGGCCCACGAGCAGTACTTC
-	TRBV7-9	-	14	TRBJ1-2	CASSLGRPGAGYTF	TGTGCCAGCAGCCTAGGACGGCCGGGGGCGGGCTACACCTTC
-	TRBV7-2	few	11	TRBJ1-5	CASGGAQPQHF	TGTGCCAGCGGGGGGGCTCAGCCCCAGCATTTT
-	TRBV7-9	-	16	TRBJ1-4	CASSLNFGQLTEKLFF	TGTGCCAGCAGCTTAAATTTTGGACAGTTGACCGAAAAACTGTTTTTT
-	TRBV6-2/TRBV6-3	few	16	TRBJ2-7	CASNKYMRRGGDEQYF	TGTGCCAGCAACAAATATATGAGGCGGGGAGGCGACGAGCAGTACTTC
-	TRBV18	-	19	TRBJ2-1	CASSPTKTHWRSSYNEQFF	TGTGCCAGCTCACCCACAAAAACCCACTGGCGGAGCTCCTACAATGAGCAGTTCTTC
-	TRBV5-6	few	14	TRBJ2-1	CASNAMLGVNEQFF	TGTGCCAGCAACGCTATGCTCGGGGTAAATGAGCAGTTCTTC
-	TRBV6-2/TRBV6-3	-	13	TRBJ2-1	CATRGDSYNEQFF	TGTGCCACCCGGGGCGACTCCTACAATGAGCAGTTCTTC
TRBD2	TRBV5-6	few	17	TRBJ2-3	CASSLSLAGGPTDTQYF	TGTGCCAGCAGCTTGAGTCTAGCGGGGGGGCCCACAGATACGCAGTATTTT
-	TRBV2	-	15	TRBJ2-7	CASSERGLSSYEQYF	TGTGCCAGCAGTGAACGGGGGCTTAGCTCCTACGAGCAGTACTTC
-	TRBV6-1	few	15	TRBJ2-7	CASSPRDPGAYEQYF	TGTGCCAGCAGTCCCCGGGATCCCGGGGCCTACGAGCAGTACTTC
TRBD2	TRBV12-3/TRBV12-4	-	16	TRBJ2-3	CASSKVTSSGTDTQYF	TGTGCCAGCAGTAAAGTGACTAGCTCTGGCACAGATACGCAGTATTTT
-	TRBV2	-	12	TRBJ2-5	CASSGTLGDQYF	TGTGCCAGCAGCGGGACTTTGGGAGACCAGTACTTC
-	TRBV5-4	-	14	TRBJ1-1	CASTQQGMGTEAFF	TGTGCCAGCACCCAGCAGGGGATGGGCACTGAAGCTTTCTTT
-	TRBV7-2	-	17	TRBJ2-5	CASSLVAARGPQETQYF	TGTGCCAGCAGCTTAGTTGCGGCCCGAGGGCCACAAGAGACCCAGTACTTC
-	TRBV7-9	-	13	TRBJ1-2	CASSQRGAPGYTF	TGTGCCAGCAGCCAACGGGGGGCGCCTGGCTACACCTTC
-	TRBV6-2/TRBV6-3	-	14	TRBJ2-3	CASSYVGSTDTQYF	TGTGCCAGCAGTTACGTTGGCAGCACAGATACGCAGTATTTT
TRBD1	TRBV6-1	-	15	TRBJ2-7	CASSESQGAYREQYF	TGTGCCAGCAGTGAAAGCCAGGGGGCGTATCGGGAGCAGTACTTC
-	TRBV5-6	-	15	TRBJ2-2	CASSLDILNTGELFF	TGTGCCAGCAGCTTGGACATATTGAACACCGGGGAGCTGTTTTTT
TRBD2	TRBV5-4	few	17	TRBJ2-1	CASSLGPAGGDYNEQFF	TGTGCCAGCAGCTTGGGACCAGCGGGGGGCGATTACAATGAGCAGTTCTTC
-	TRBV6-2/TRBV6-3	once	11	TRBJ1-6	CASSSTSPLHF	TGTGCCAGCAGTTCTACTTCACCCCTCCACTTT
-	TRBV19	-	18	TRBJ2-3	CASSAYLRDFLRSDTQYF	TGTGCCAGTAGTGCCTATCTCCGGGACTTCCTCCGATCAGATACGCAGTATTTT
TRBD1	TRBV7-9	few	14	TRBJ2-1	CASSLGTGIDEQFF	TGTGCCAGCAGCTTAGGGACAGGGATTGATGAGCAGTTCTTC
-	TRBV10-3	-	14	TRBJ1-3	CAIRDSYSGNTIYF	TGTGCCATCAGGGACAGTTATTCTGGAAACACCATATATTTT
-	TRBV5-1	few	15	TRBJ1-6	CASSRDGGYNSPLHF	TGCGCCAGCAGCAGGGACGGGGGCTATAATTCACCCCTCCACTTT
-	TRBV4-3	-	14	TRBJ1-4	CASSHKEQGEKLFF	TGCGCCAGCAGCCACAAGGAACAAGGGGAAAAACTGTTTTTT
-	TRBV2	-	14	TRBJ2-1	CASSEANREAEQFF	TGTGCCAGCAGTGAAGCGAATCGCGAAGCTGAGCAGTTCTTC